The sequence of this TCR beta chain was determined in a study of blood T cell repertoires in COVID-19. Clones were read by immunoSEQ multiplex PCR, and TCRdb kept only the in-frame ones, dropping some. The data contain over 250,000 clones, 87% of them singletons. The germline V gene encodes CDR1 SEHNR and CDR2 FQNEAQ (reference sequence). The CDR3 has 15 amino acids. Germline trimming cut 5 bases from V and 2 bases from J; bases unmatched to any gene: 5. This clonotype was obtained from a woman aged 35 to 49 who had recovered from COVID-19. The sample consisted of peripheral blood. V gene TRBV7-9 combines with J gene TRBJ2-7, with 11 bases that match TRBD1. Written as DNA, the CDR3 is TGTGCCAGCAGCCCCGGACAGGGGGCAACCTACGAGCAGTACTTC. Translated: CASSPGQGATYEQYF.